This T cell receptor (beta chain) was sequenced during a study of T cell responses to AZD1222 COVID-19 vaccine. Profiling relied on immunoSEQ multiplex PCR, and the TCRdb table lists in-frame clones only, not all of them. The sample consists of some 150,000 clones, 80% to 95% of them appearing once. V was clipped by 2 bases and J by 0 bases, with 15 bases between them. CDR3 length: 16 amino acids. Per germline, CDR1 SGHDT and CDR2 YYEEEE. The sequences come from peripheral blood, collected on day 0 of AZD1222 vaccination. The TCR was taken from an adult in good health. The chain is built from TRBV5-6 and TRBJ2-7; perhaps D is TRBD1 or TRBD2 (5 bases each). In nucleotides, the CDR3 is TGTGCCAGCAGCTTTGACTCCGGGACGCTCTCCTACGAGCAGTACTTC. It yields the protein CASSFDSGTLSYEQYF.